A single sample is the source of the 13 T cell receptor beta chains below, sequenced in a study of spatial heterogeneity in lung cancer. TCRdb itself ran the 5' RACE reads through MiXCR, one entry per CDR3 protein. The table shows about 45,000 distinct CDR3 sequences, with approximately 14% occurring only once. The time point here: sample taken at primary tumor resection. No cell sorting; template was whole RNA from tumor, lung tissue or PBMC. The sample in question was PBMCs, obtained at surgery. The source of these receptors is a male donor with early-stage non-small cell lung cancer.

Ten or more counts support this clonotype. V is TRBV5-1 and J is TRBJ2-1; TRBD2 aligns across 11 bases. Germline V gene lookup returns CDR1 SGHRS and CDR2 YFSETQ. The trim removed 3 bases at V and 8 bases at J, leaving 10 bases unmatched. This CDR3 is built from 16 residues. The CDR3 nucleotides are TGCGCCAGCAGCTCCGATAGCGGGAGGGCCGGGTATGAGCAGTTCTTC. Translating it yields CASSSDSGRAGYEQFF.

This clonotype has a count of ten or more. This chain's CDR3 is CASSEAELETQYF. In DNA form, the CDR3 reads TGTGCCAGCAGTGAAGCGGAGTTGGAGACCCAGTACTTC. This chain connects TRBV2 to TRBJ2-5; D is unclear. The CDR3 is made up of 13 amino acids. V was clipped by 0 bases and J by 5 bases, with 7 bases between them. Germline V lookup: CDR1 SNHLY, CDR2 FYNNEI.

The rearrangement joins TRBV20-1 to TRBJ2-7; D is unclear. The germline V gene has CDR1 DFQATT and CDR2 SNEGSKA (reference sequence). V shed 1 base and J shed 1 base, with 8 bases lying between them. This CDR3 region has 13 residues. The CDR3 reads CSARGAMSYEQYF. CDR3 DNA: TGCAGTGCTAGAGGGGCCATGTCCTACGAGCAGTACTTC.

In its sample, this clonotype was seen many times. The gene calls are TRBV10-3 and TRBJ1-1; D is ambiguous. V dropped 3 bases and J dropped 11 bases, with 13 bases sitting between them. In germline, CDR1 is ENHRY, CDR2 SYGVKD. The CDR3 totals 12 residues. The CDR3 reads CAISDELSTAFF. Written as DNA, the CDR3 is TGTGCCATCAGTGATGAGCTTAGCACGGCTTTCTTT.

This clonotype was picked up a small number of times. CDR3: CASNRAGANYGYTF. The CDR3 nucleotides read TGTGCCAGCAACAGGGCCGGAGCTAACTATGGCTACACCTTC. This chain uses TRBV2 with TRBJ1-2; tentatively, D is TRBD1 (6 bases). Trimming left V 7 bases short and J 0 bases short, with 12 bases between. Germline V gene sequence: CDR1 SNHLY, CDR2 FYNNEI. CDR3 length: 14 residues.

This chain connects TRBV28 to TRBJ1-6, with D maybe TRBD1 (6 bases). There are 17 residues in the CDR3. Germline lookup yields CDR1 MDHEN and CDR2 SYDVKM. V lost 6 bases to trimming and J lost 7 bases, with 22 bases between them. CDR3 DNA: TGTGCCAGCAGCCTCTACGGCCGGCAGGGGTGGAATTCACCCCTCCACTTT. Protein: CASSLYGRQGWNSPLHF.

V usage is TRBV4-2 and J usage is TRBJ2-7; TRBD2 matches 7 bases. V gave up 4 bases and J gave up 6 bases; unmatched junction bases: 9. The CDR3 is 14 residues long. The germline CDR1 and CDR2 sequences are LGHNA and YNFKEQ. CDR3 DNA sequence: TGTGCCAGCAGCCGGGGCGGGGGTTCGGTCGAGCAGTACTTC. It encodes CASSRGGGSVEQYF.

This clonotype was observed many times. This chain uses TRBV5-6 with TRBJ1-1; TRBD1 might be the D (5 bases). The CDR3 extends over 15 amino acids. Germline-derived CDR1 and CDR2 are SGHDT and YYEEEE. V lost 3 bases and J lost 1, with 13 bases in between. CDR3: CASSWRGTGNTEAFF. CDR3 nucleotides: TGTGCCAGCAGCTGGAGAGGTACAGGGAACACTGAAGCTTTCTTT. Drawing the rest from reference TRBV5-6 and TRBJ1-1, the complete variable domain is DAGVTQSPTHLIKTRGQQVTLRCSPKSGHDTVSWYQQALGQGPQFIFQYYEEEERQRGNFPDRFSGHQFPNYSSELNVNALLLGDSALYLCASSWRGTGNTEAFFGQGTRLTVV.

This clonotype has more than one count but fewer than ten. V gene TRBV25-1 combines with J gene TRBJ2-5, with D uncertain. The CDR3 covers 14 residues. V was trimmed by 2 bases and J by 5 bases, leaving 12 bases between them. Looked up from germline, CDR1 is MGHDK and CDR2 is SYGVNS. CDR3 bases: TGTGCCAGCAGTGAACCCCGCAGAGTTGAGACCCAGTACTTC. It specifies CASSEPRRVETQYF.

In nucleotides, the CDR3 is TGTGCCAGCAGCCCCGGGGGGGCGGGAGATACGCAGTATTTT. Amino acids: CASSPGGAGDTQYF. The V and J genes are TRBV6-5 and TRBJ2-3; 8 bases map to TRBD2. Trimming cost V 6 bases and J 5 bases; bases outside gene matches: 7. This CDR3 region has 14 residues. Germline CDR1 MNHEY, CDR2 SVGAGI.

The chain employs TRBV28 and TRBJ1-5, with 9 bases fitting TRBD1. V trimming: 4 bases; J trimming: 0 bases; junction bases outside the gene matches: 13. The CDR3 spans 19 residues. Germline CDR1 reads MDHEN; CDR2 reads SYDVKM. The CDR3, as DNA: TGTGCCAGCAGTTCGATCGGTACAGGGGGCATTTATAGCAATCAGCCCCAGCATTTT. Translation gives CASSSIGTGGIYSNQPQHF.

The V gene is TRBV7-2, the J gene TRBJ1-2; D unclear. The germline V and J ends were trimmed by 1 base and 7 bases, with 13 bases remaining between them. The CDR3 is made up of 14 amino acids. Germline CDR1 is SGHTA and CDR2 is FQGNSA. As DNA, the CDR3 is TGTGCCAGCAGCTTAGATGCGGCAGCGACTGGCTACACCTTC. It yields the protein CASSLDAAATGYTF.

This clonotype was counted only a few times. J is TRBJ2-3 and V is TRBV5-6, with D possibly being TRBD2 (6 bases). The germline gives CDR1 SGHDT, CDR2 YYEEEE. This CDR3 has 14 amino acids. The ends were cut back, 2 bases at V and 4 bases at J, with 11 bases in the middle. The CDR3, as DNA: TGTGCCAGCAGCTTCTCTGGAGGGGCAGATACGCAGTATTTT. Amino acids: CASSFSGGADTQYF.